This TCR beta chain was retrieved from a study of T cell clusters in autoimmune cytopenias. The overall study: Healthy donor controls had a mean age of about 50 years and median age of roughly 60 years. Broader study findings: TRB repertoire shifts in secondary cytopenia and chronic lymphocytic leukemia mostly reflected lymphoma, not autoimmunity.

Its frequency marks this clonotype as medium-sized (0.01 to 0.1%). Its specificity is not known. TRB was amplified from roughly 250 ng of peripheral blood genomic DNA per sample. The CDR3 extends over 16 amino acids. Germline CDR1 is ENHRY and CDR2 is SYGVKD. TRB was amplified by touch-down multiplex PCR, primer pools A and B combined. TCRdb reprocessed the multiplex PCR reads and keeps a single row for each CDR3 protein, giving no DNA. In all, the sample yields 5,600 or so distinct CDR3 sequences. The sample was also linked to a second study, of T cell repertoires in aging, cancer and after chemotherapy. In that study: Healthy donor repertoires were recorded over several months to years and showed clear clonal overlap. Untreated cancer patients had significantly lower blood TCR diversity than age-matched healthy donors.

The chain is built from TRBV10-3 and TRBJ2-3; TCRdb's D call of TRBD2 is untestable without DNA. The sample taken for sequencing was peripheral blood. This clonotype originated in a human donor in good health. The CDR3 protein is CAISDTSGGAVDTQYF.